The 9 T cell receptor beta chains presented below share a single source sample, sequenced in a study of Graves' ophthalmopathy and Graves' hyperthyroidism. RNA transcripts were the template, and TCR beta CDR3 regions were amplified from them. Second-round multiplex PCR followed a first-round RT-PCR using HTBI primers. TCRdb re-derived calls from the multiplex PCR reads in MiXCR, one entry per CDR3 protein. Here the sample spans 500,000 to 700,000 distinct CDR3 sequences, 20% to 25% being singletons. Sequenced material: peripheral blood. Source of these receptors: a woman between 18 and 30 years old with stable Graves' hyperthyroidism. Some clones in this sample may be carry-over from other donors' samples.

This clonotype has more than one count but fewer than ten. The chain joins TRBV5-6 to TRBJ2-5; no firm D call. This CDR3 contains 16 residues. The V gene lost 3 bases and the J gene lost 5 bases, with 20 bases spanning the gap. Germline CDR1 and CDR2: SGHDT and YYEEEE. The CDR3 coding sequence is TGTGCCAGCAGCTATAAGGGCTCGGAAGGTCTGGAGACCCAGTACTTC. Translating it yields CASSYKGSEGLETQYF.

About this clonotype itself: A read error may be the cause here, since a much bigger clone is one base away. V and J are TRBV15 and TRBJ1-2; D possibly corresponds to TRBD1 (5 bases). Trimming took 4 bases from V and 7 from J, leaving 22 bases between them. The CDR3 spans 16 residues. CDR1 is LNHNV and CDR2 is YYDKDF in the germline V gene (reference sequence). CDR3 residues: CATSIGGTRAFPGYTF. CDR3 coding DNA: TGTGCCACCAGCATTGGGGGAACAAGGGCTTTCCCTGGCTACACCTTC. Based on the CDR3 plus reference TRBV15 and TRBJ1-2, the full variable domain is DAMVIQNPRYQVTQFGKPVTLSCSQTLNHNVMYWYQQKSSQAPKLLFHYYDKDFNNEADTPDNFQSRRPNTSFCFLDIRSPGLGDTAMYLCATSIGGTRAFPGYTFGSGTRLTVV.

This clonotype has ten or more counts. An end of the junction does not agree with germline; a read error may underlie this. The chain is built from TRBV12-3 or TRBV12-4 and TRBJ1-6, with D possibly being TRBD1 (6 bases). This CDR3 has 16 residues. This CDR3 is CASRPGQLIYNSPLHF. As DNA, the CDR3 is TGTGCCAGCAGGCCTGGACAGCTTATCTATAATTCGCCCCTCCACTTT.

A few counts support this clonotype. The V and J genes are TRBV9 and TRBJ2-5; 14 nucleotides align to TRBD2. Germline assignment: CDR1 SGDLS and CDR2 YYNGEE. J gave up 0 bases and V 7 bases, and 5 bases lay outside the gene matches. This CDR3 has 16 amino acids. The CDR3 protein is CASSGTSGGYQETQYF. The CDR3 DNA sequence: TGTGCCAGCTCTGGGACTAGCGGGGGATACCAAGAGACCCAGTACTTC.

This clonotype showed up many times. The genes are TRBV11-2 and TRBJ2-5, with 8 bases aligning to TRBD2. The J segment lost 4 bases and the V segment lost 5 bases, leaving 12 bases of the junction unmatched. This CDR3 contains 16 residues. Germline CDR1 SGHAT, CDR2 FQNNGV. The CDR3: CASSPRTGGPPETQYF. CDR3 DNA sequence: TGTGCCAGCAGCCCCCGTACGGGAGGGCCCCCAGAGACCCAGTACTTC. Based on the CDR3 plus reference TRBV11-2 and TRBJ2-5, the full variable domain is EAGVAQSPRYKIIEKRQSVAFWCNPISGHATLYWYQQILGQGPKLLIQFQNNGVVDDSQLPKDRFSAERLKGVDSTLKIQPAKLEDSAVYLCASSPRTGGPPETQYFGPGTRLLVL.

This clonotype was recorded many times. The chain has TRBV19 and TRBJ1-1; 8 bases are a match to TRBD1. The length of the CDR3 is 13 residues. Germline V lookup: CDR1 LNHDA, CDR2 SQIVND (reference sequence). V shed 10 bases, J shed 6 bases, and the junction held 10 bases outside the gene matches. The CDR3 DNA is TGTGCCACCCACGGACAGGGCCCAGCTGAAGCTTTCTTT. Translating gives CATHGQGPAEAFF.

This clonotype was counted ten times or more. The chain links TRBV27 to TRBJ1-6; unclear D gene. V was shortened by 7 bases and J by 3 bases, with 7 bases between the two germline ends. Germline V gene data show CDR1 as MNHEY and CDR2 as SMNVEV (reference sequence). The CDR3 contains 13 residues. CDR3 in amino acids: CASNRDYNSPLHF. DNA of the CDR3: TGTGCCAGCAATCGGGACTATAATTCACCCCTCCACTTT.

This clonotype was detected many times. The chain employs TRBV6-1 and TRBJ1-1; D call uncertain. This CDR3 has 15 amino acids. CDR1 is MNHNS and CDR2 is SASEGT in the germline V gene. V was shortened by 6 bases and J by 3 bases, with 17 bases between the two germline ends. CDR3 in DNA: TGTGCCAGCAGCACCGACCGGTGGGGTGACACTGAAGCTTTCTTT. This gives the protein CASSTDRWGDTEAFF.

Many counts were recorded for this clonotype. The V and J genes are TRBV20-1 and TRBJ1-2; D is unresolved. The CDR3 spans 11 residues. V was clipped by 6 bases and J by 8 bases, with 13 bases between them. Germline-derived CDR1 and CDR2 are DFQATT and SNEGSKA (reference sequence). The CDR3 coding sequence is TGCAGTGCCCCCGTGACCAACGGCTACACCTTC. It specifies CSAPVTNGYTF.